Listed here are 9 T cell receptor beta chains from one sample, sequenced in a study of chemoradiotherapy in HPV16-positive cancers. Repertoires were generated with immunoSEQ multiplex PCR, while TCRdb's copy carries only in-frame clones and drops some. The table has 3,500 to 5,000 clones, roughly 80% seen once. Sequences were derived from tumor tissue, sampled from a patient who underwent chemoradiotherapy. The receptors were sampled from a human donor with HPV-associated anogenital cancer.

The chain is built from TRBV7-2 and TRBJ2-5; no firm D call. This CDR3 spans 11 amino acids. Germline CDR1 SGHTA, CDR2 FQGNSA. V lost 4 bases and J 3 bases, leaving 3 bases between the germline ends. The CDR3 protein is CASSSKETQYF. For the CDR3, the DNA is TGTGCCAGCAGCTCGAAAGAGACCCAGTACTTC.

Only a few counts were recorded for this clone. This sequence joins TRBV7-2 and TRBJ2-6; D gene unclear. V was shortened by 5 bases and J by 0 bases, with 17 bases between the two germline ends. The CDR3 length is 18 residues. Germline values: CDR1 SGHTA, CDR2 FQGNSA. CDR3 coding DNA: TGTGCCAGCAGCCCCTATGTGGGCACATCCTCTGGGGCCAACGTCCTGACTTTC. Translation gives CASSPYVGTSSGANVLTF.

This clone was seen only once. V and J are TRBV9 and TRBJ2-1; 7 bases fit TRBD2. Germline trimming cut 4 bases from V and 8 bases from J; bases unmatched to any gene: 12. Germline V gene data show CDR1 as SGDLS and CDR2 as YYNGEE. This CDR3 spans 15 amino acids. CDR3 bases: TGTGCCAGCAGCAGACGACTAGCCGCCTCAGATGAGCAGTTCTTC. This encodes CASSRRLAASDEQFF.

This rearrangement joins TRBV5-8 to TRBJ2-7; 10 bases align to TRBD2. After removal of 0 bases from V and 5 bases from J, the junction contained 17 bases not matched to a gene. The CDR3 totals 19 residues. Germline-derived CDR1 and CDR2 are SGHTS and YDEGEE. CDR3 amino acids: CASSLAWDRRTSGLNEQYF. The CDR3 DNA is TGTGCCAGCAGCTTGGCCTGGGACAGAAGGACTAGCGGCCTTAACGAGCAGTACTTC.

The rearrangement links TRBV18 to TRBJ2-5; D is possibly TRBD1 (5 bases). Trimming took off 3 bases at V and 4 bases at J, with 9 bases between the two ends. CDR3 size: 13 residues. Germline lookup yields CDR1 KGHSH and CDR2 LQKENI. CDR3: CASSPDKGETQYF. The CDR3 bases are TGTGCCAGCTCACCGGACAAGGGAGAGACCCAGTACTTC.

J is TRBJ1-3 and V is TRBV15; D may be TRBD1 (5 bases). The CDR3 sequence is 13 residues long. Trimming removed 8 bases from V and 6 bases from J, with 14 bases in between. Germline lookup yields CDR1 LNHNV and CDR2 YYDKDF (reference sequence). CDR3 in DNA: TGTGCCACCCGCCCAGACAGATTAAACACCATATATTTT. Encoded protein: CATRPDRLNTIYF.

The V gene is TRBV7-8, the J gene TRBJ2-5; TRBD1 matches at 8 bases. With V trimmed by 4 bases and J by 1 base, 5 bases remained unmatched. Germline loops: CDR1 SGHVS, CDR2 FQNEAQ. The CDR3 is 15 amino acids. This CDR3 is CASSSPGQGQETQYF. CDR3 sequence (DNA): TGTGCCAGCAGCTCCCCAGGACAGGGCCAAGAGACCCAGTACTTC. Full variable domain (remainder filled in from reference TRBV7-8 and TRBJ2-5): GAGVSQSPRYKVAKRGQDVALRCDPISGHVSLFWYQQALGQGPEFLTYFQNEAQLDKSGLPSDRFFAERPEGSVSTLKIQRTQQEDSAVYLCASSSPGQGQETQYFGPGTRLLVL.

This chain joins TRBV6-6 and TRBJ1-2, with 8 bases aligning to TRBD1. The germline CDR1 and CDR2 sequences are MNHNY and SVGAGI (reference sequence). This CDR3 contains 13 residues. V trimming: 6 bases; J trimming: 4 bases; junction bases outside the gene matches: 4. The CDR3 region has the DNA TGTGCCAGCAGAACAACAGGGGGCTATGGCTACACCTTC. This translates into CASRTTGGYGYTF.

This chain joins TRBV9 and TRBJ1-6, with D possibly matching TRBD1 (5 bases). The length of the CDR3 is 14 residues. CDR1 SGDLS and CDR2 YYNGEE come from the germline V gene. Trimming pared 0 bases from V and 8 bases from J, leaving 9 bases between. The CDR3 reads CASSVVGRDSPLHF. Written as DNA, the CDR3 is TGTGCCAGCAGCGTAGTGGGACGGGATTCACCCCTCCACTTT.